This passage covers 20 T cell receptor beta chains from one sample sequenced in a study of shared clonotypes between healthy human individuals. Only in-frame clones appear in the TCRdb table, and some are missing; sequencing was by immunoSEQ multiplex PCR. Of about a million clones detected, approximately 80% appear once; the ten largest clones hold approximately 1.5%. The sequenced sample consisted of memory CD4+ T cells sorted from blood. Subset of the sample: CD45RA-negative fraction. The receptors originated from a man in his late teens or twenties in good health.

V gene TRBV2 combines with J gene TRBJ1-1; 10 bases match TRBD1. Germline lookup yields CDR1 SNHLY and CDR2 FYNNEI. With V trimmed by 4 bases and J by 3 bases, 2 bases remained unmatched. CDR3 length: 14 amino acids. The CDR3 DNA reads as TGTGCCAGCAGTGGGGGGACAGGGGACACTGAAGCTTTCTTT. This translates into CASSGGTGDTEAFF.

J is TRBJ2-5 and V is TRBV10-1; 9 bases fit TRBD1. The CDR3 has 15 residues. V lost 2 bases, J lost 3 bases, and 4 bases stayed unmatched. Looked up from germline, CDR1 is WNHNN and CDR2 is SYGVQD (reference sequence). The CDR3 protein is CASSEGDRGKETQYF. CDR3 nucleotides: TGCGCCAGCAGTGAGGGCGACAGGGGGAAAGAGACCCAGTACTTC.

CDR3 sequence (DNA): TGTGCCAGCAGCTCCAGACTAGCGGGGGTAGAGACCCAGTACTTC. Its protein product is CASSSRLAGVETQYF. This chain links TRBV7-9 with TRBJ2-5; 12 bases line up with TRBD2. Unmatched junction bases numbered 4, after V lost 4 bases and J lost 4 bases. The CDR3 has 15 amino acids. CDR1 is SEHNR and CDR2 is FQNEAQ in the germline V gene (reference sequence). Full variable domain (missing parts from reference TRBV7-9 and TRBJ2-5): DTGVSQNPRHKITKRGQNVTFRCDPISEHNRLYWYRQTLGQGPEFLTYFQNEAQLEKSRLLSDRFSAERPKGSFSTLEIQRTEQGDSAMYLCASSSRLAGVETQYFGPGTRLLVL.

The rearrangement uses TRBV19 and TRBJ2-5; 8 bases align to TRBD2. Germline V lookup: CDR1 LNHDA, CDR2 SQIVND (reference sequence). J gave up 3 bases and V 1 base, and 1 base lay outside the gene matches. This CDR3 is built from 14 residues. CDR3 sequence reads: CASSIATSEETQYF. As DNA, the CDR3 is TGTGCCAGTAGTATAGCGACTAGCGAAGAGACCCAGTACTTC.

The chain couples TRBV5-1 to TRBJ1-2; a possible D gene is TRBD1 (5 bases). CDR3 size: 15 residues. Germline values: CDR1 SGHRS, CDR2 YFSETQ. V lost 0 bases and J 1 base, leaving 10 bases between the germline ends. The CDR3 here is CASSLVATDNYGYTF. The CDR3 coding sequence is TGCGCCAGCAGCTTGGTGGCGACAGATAACTATGGCTACACCTTC.

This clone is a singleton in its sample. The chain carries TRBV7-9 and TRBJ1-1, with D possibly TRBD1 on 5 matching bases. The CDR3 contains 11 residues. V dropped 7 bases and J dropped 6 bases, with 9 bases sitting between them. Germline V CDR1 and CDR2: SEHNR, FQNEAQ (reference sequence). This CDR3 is CASTSGPEAFF. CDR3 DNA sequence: TGTGCCAGCACCTCAGGGCCTGAAGCTTTCTTT.

CDR3 nucleotide sequence: TGTGCCAGCAGTACAGATGGGACAGCCCTCGGGGAGCTGTTTTTT. It specifies CASSTDGTALGELFF. The chain links TRBV28 to TRBJ2-2; 7 positions agree with TRBD1. Germline loops: CDR1 MDHEN, CDR2 SYDVKM. V lost 5 bases to trimming and J lost 7 bases; unmatched junction nucleotides: 10. This CDR3 is built from 15 residues. The variable domain in full, with the rest retrieved from reference TRBV28 and TRBJ2-2, is DVKVTQSSRYLVKRTGEKVFLECVQDMDHENMFWYRQDPGLGLRLIYFSYDVKMKEKGDIPEGYSVSREKKERFSLILESASTNQTSMYLCASSTDGTALGELFFGEGSRLTVL.

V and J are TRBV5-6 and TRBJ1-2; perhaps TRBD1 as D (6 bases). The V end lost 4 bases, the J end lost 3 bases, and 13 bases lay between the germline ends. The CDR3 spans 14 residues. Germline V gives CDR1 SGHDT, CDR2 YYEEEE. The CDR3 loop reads CASSPGGPYYGYTF. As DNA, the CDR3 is TGTGCCAGCAGCCCGGGGGGGCCGTACTATGGCTACACCTTC. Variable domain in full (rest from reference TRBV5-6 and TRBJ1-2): DAGVTQSPTHLIKTRGQQVTLRCSPKSGHDTVSWYQQALGQGPQFIFQYYEEEERQRGNFPDRFSGHQFPNYSSELNVNALLLGDSALYLCASSPGGPYYGYTFGSGTRLTVV.

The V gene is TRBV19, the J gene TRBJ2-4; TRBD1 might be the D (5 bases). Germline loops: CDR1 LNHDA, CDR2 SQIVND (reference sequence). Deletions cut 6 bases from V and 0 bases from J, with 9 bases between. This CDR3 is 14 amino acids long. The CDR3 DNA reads TGTGCCAGTAGAACAACAGGAGCCAAAAACATTCAGTACTTC. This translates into CASRTTGAKNIQYF.

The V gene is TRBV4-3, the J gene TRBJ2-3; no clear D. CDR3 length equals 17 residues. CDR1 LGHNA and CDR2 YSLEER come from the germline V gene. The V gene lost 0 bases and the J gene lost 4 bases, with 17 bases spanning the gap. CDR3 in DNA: TGCGCCAGCAGCCAAGATTTCAGCGCGACCCCTTCAGATACGCAGTATTTT. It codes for CASSQDFSATPSDTQYF.

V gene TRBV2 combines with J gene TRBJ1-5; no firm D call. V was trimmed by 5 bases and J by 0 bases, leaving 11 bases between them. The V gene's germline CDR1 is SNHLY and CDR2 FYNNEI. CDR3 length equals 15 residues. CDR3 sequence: CASSPTGNSNQPQHF. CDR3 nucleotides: TGTGCCAGCAGTCCGACGGGAAATAGCAATCAGCCCCAGCATTTT.

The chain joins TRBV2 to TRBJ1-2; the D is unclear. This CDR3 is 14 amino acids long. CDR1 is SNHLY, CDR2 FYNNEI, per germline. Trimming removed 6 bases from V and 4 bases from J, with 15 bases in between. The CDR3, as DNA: TGTGCCAGCAGCTCAGGCCGGTCCGCCTATGGCTACACCTTC. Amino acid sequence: CASSSGRSAYGYTF.

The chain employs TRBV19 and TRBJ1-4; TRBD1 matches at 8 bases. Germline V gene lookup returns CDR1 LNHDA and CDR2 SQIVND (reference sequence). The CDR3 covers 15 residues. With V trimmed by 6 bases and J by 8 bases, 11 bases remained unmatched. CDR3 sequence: CASRPDRGGLEKLFF. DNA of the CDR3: TGTGCCAGTAGACCAGACAGGGGAGGCTTAGAAAAACTGTTTTTT.

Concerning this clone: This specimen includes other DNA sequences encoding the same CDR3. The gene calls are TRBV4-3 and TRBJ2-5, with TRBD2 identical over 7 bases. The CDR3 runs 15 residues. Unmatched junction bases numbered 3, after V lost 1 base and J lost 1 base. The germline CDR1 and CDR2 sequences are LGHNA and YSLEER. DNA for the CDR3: TGCGCCAGCAGCCAAGCGGGAGGCCCCCAAGAGACCCAGTACTTC. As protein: CASSQAGGPQETQYF.

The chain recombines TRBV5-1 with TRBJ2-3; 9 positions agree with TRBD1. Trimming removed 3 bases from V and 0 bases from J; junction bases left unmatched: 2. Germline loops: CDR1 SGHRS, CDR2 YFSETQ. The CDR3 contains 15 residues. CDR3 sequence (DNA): TGCGCCAGCAGCTCGGGACAGGGCAGCACAGATACGCAGTATTTT. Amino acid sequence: CASSSGQGSTDTQYF.

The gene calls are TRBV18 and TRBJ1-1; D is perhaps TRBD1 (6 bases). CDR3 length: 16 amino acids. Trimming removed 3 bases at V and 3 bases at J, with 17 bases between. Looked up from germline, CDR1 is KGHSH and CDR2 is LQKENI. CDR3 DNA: TGTGCCAGCTCACCGGGGGGGGCCACGGGTTACACTGAAGCTTTCTTT. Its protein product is CASSPGGATGYTEAFF.

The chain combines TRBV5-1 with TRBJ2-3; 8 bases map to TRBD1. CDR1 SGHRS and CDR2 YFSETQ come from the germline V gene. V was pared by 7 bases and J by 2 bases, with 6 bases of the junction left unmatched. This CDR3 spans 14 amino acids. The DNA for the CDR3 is TGCGCCAGCCGACAGGGGAACCCCACAGATACGCAGTATTTT. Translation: CASRQGNPTDTQYF.

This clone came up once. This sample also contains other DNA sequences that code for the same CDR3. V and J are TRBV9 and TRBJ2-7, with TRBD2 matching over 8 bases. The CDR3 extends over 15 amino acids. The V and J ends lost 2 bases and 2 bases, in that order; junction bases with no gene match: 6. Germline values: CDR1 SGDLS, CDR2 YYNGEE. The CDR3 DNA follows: TGTGCCAGCAGCGTTACTAGCGGATCCACCTACGAGCAGTACTTC. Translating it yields CASSVTSGSTYEQYF. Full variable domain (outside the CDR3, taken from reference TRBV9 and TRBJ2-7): DSGVTQTPKHLITATGQRVTLRCSPRSGDLSVYWYQQSLDQGLQFLIQYYNGEERAKGNILERFSAQQFPDLHSELNLSSLELGDSALYFCASSVTSGSTYEQYFGPGTRLTVT.

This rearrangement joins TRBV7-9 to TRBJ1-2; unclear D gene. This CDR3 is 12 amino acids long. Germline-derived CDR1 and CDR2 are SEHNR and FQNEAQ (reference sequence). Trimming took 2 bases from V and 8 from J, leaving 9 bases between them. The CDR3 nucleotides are TGTGCCAGCAGCTTACTTGGAAGCGGCTACACCTTC. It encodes CASSLLGSGYTF. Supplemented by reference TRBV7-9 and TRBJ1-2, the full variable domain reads DTGVSQNPRHKITKRGQNVTFRCDPISEHNRLYWYRQTLGQGPEFLTYFQNEAQLEKSRLLSDRFSAERPKGSFSTLEIQRTEQGDSAMYLCASSLLGSGYTFGSGTRLTVV.

CDR3 loop: CASRATGLGYEQYF. As DNA, the CDR3 is TGTGCCAGCAGGGCCACAGGGTTGGGGTACGAGCAGTACTTC. V is TRBV6-9 and J is TRBJ2-7, with D perhaps TRBD1 (6 bases). Germline lookup yields CDR1 MNHGY and CDR2 SVAAGI. The V gene lost 6 bases and the J gene lost 4 bases, with 16 bases spanning the gap. The CDR3 spans 14 residues.